The 2 T cell receptor beta chains given below trace back to one sample, sequenced in a study of molecular identifiers for immune sequencing clone quantification. One entry per CDR3 protein, called by TCRdb with MiXCR from the PCR reads. Of more than 85,000 distinct CDR3 sequences listed, less than 35% were seen once; the top ten hold about 9.1%. The material sequenced was naive CD8+ T cells from blood, with Jurkat cell RNA spiked in. This sample's subset: FACS-sorted CD8+CD4-CCR7+CD45RA+ naive T cells. These receptors were obtained from a human donor in good health. Some libraries in this study had Jurkat cell RNA spiked in.

This clonotype was picked up a small number of times. The chain employs TRBV5-4 and TRBJ2-3; D perhaps matches TRBD1 (6 bases). V gave up 4 bases and J gave up 0 bases, with 12 bases separating them. Germline assignment: CDR1 SGHNT and CDR2 YYREEE (reference sequence). This CDR3 spans 15 amino acids. DNA of the CDR3: TGTGCCAGCAGCATGCAGGGGTGGAGCACAGATACGCAGTATTTT. It specifies CASSMQGWSTDTQYF.

This clonotype was seen ten or more times. The V call is TRBV6-2 or TRBV6-3, the J call TRBJ2-7; D perhaps matches TRBD1 (5 bases). This CDR3 has 13 amino acids. Germline loops: CDR1 MNHEY, CDR2 SVGEGT. Trimming removed 2 bases at V and 7 bases at J, with 12 bases between. This CDR3 reads CASSYGRAREQYF. DNA for the CDR3: TGTGCCAGCAGTTACGGCAGGGCGCGAGAGCAGTACTTC.